The clone carrying this T cell receptor beta chain was recorded many times. Its antigen remains unidentified. TCR beta CDR3 regions were amplified from RNA transcripts. HTBI primers were used for first-round RT-PCR of the TCR CDR3. TCRdb fed the multiplex PCR reads into MiXCR, producing one record per CDR3 protein. The table includes about 500,000 distinct CDR3 sequences, about a sixth detected once. This specimen belongs to a study of T cells in Graves' hyperthyroidism and ophthalmopathy. Whole-study findings and limits: In the blood, most expanded thyroid clonotypes above 0.001 appeared as well.

Sequences were obtained from blood. This receptor was identified in a woman aged 18-29 years with Graves' hyperthyroidism.

The chain's CDR3 is CATSRDRQTRTQYF. The CDR3 bases are TGTGCCACCAGCAGAGATCGGCAGACTCGGACCCAGTACTTC. The rearrangement links TRBV15 to TRBJ2-5; D is uncertain. The CDR3 has 14 amino acids. Deletions cut 0 bases from V and 7 bases from J, with 12 bases between. Germline assignment: CDR1 LNHNV and CDR2 YYDKDF (reference sequence).